The 30 T cell receptor beta chains below come from one sample, sequenced in a study of T cell responses to AZD1222 COVID-19 vaccine. The repertoire was sequenced with immunoSEQ multiplex PCR; TCRdb's copy has only in-frame clones and lacks some. The profile shows some 170,000 clones, approximately 90% of them singletons. Here the sequenced sample was peripheral blood, taken 28 days after the second AZD1222 dose. The receptors were gathered from an adult who received the AZD1222 COVID-19 vaccine.

The CDR3 here is CASSLDNSYEQYF. In DNA form, the CDR3 reads TGTGCCAGCAGCTTGGATAACAGCTACGAGCAGTACTTC. This chain links TRBV11-3 with TRBJ2-7, with no clear D. Trimming removed 3 bases from V and 3 bases from J, with 9 bases in between. The CDR3 is 13 amino acids. CDR1 and CDR2 (germline): SGHNT, YENEEA.

The chain is built from TRBV6-5 and TRBJ2-5; D may be TRBD1 (6 bases). This CDR3 contains 15 residues. The germline CDR1 and CDR2 sequences are MNHEY and SVGAGI. Trimming removed 7 bases at V and 1 base at J, with 16 bases between. CDR3 nucleotide sequence: TGTGCCAGCAAAACCAGGGTAGGGGGCCAAGAGACCCAGTACTTC. Encoded protein: CASKTRVGGQETQYF.

In the case of this clone: Other DNA sequences of this sample code for an identical CDR3. V is TRBV4-1 and J is TRBJ2-1; TRBD1 or TRBD2 may be the D gene (5 bases each). From germline, CDR1 is MGHRA and CDR2 YSYEKL. V was pared by 0 bases and J by 3 bases, with 9 bases between. This CDR3 has 15 residues. The CDR3 DNA follows: TGCGCCAGCAGCCAAGAGGGGACGGACTACAATGAGCAGTTCTTC. It yields the protein CASSQEGTDYNEQFF.

The gene calls are TRBV27 and TRBJ2-7, with D perhaps being TRBD1 or TRBD2 (5 bases each). Germline V lookup: CDR1 MNHEY, CDR2 SMNVEV (reference sequence). This CDR3 region has 15 residues. V gave up 2 bases and J gave up 2 bases, with 13 bases separating them. The CDR3 region has the DNA TGTGCCAGCAGTTTACTCCCGGGGCAAACCTACGAGCAGTACTTC. It is translated as CASSLLPGQTYEQYF.

CDR3 protein: CASSPRRASNQPQHF. CDR3 nucleotides: TGTGCCAGCAGCCCCCGGAGAGCTAGCAATCAGCCCCAGCATTTT. The chain links TRBV7-2 to TRBJ1-5; D gene uncertain. Germline V gives CDR1 SGHTA, CDR2 FQGNSA. The CDR3 contains 15 residues. V lost 5 bases and J 0 bases, leaving 11 bases between the germline ends.

The rearrangement joins TRBV21-1 to TRBJ1-1; the table assigns TRBD1, which was not confirmed against the DNA. TRBV21-1 is flagged as a pseudogene. This CDR3 is 16 amino acids long. In DNA form, the CDR3 reads TGTGCCAGCAGCAAAGCGTACAGGGGTCCGGACACTGAAGCTTTCTTT. This encodes CASSKAYRGPDTEAFF.

Comment on this clone: One end of the junction varies from germline; a read error may be responsible. The V and J genes are TRBV3-1 (or the pseudogene TRBV3-2) and TRBJ1-6; the D is unclear. Germline V gene sequence: CDR1 LGHDT, CDR2 YNNKEL (reference sequence). This CDR3 region has 13 residues. The CDR3 is CASSEEDNSPLHF. In DNA, the CDR3 is TGTGCCAGCAGCGAAGAAGACAATTCACCCCTCCACTTT.

The chain carries TRBV10-2 and TRBJ2-2; D possibly corresponds to TRBD2 (5 bases). The length of the CDR3 is 17 residues. Germline V CDR1 and CDR2: WSHSY, SAAADI. Trimming stripped 4 bases from V and 5 bases from J, with 20 bases between. CDR3 residues: CASSGHKDKGGTGELFF. The CDR3 bases are TGCGCCAGCAGTGGACATAAGGATAAGGGCGGGACCGGGGAGCTGTTTTTT.

The rearrangement joins TRBV6-5 to TRBJ1-2, with TRBD1 identical over 9 bases. The CDR3 covers 14 residues. V was clipped by 7 bases and J by 5 bases; unmatched bases: 8. CDR1 MNHEY and CDR2 SVGAGI come from the germline V gene. CDR3 residues: CASTRQGGGYGYTF. The DNA for the CDR3 is TGTGCCAGCACTAGACAGGGGGGAGGGTATGGCTACACCTTC.

This sequence joins TRBV2 and TRBJ2-3, with 12 bases lining up with TRBD2. The germline gives CDR1 SNHLY, CDR2 FYNNEI. This CDR3 spans 17 amino acids. The V and J ends lost 7 bases and 0 bases, in that order; junction bases with no gene match: 8. CDR3 in DNA: TGTGCCAGCAAAAGACTAGCGGGGGACCCTAGCACAGATACGCAGTATTTT. It specifies CASKRLAGDPSTDTQYF. The whole variable domain, filled in from reference TRBV2 and TRBJ2-3, reads EPEVTQTPSHQVTQMGQEVILRCVPISNHLYFYWYRQILGQKVEFLVSFYNNEISEKSEIFDDQFSVERPDGSNFTLKIRSTKLEDSAMYFCASKRLAGDPSTDTQYFGPGTRLTVL.

V is TRBV11-3 and J is TRBJ2-2; D may match TRBD1 or TRBD2 (5 bases each). CDR1 SGHNT and CDR2 YENEEA come from the germline V gene. V lost 4 bases, J lost 4 bases, and 10 bases lay in between. The CDR3 is 14 amino acids. Here the CDR3 reads CASSSRDRTGELFF. The CDR3 region has the DNA TGTGCCAGCAGCTCCAGGGACCGCACCGGGGAGCTGTTTTTT.

The chain couples TRBV3-1 (or the pseudogene TRBV3-2) to TRBJ1-2; possible D gene TRBD1, 6 bases. Germline assignment: CDR1 LGHDT and CDR2 YNNKEL (reference sequence). The CDR3 sequence is 16 residues long. Trimming took off 1 base at V and 8 bases at J, with 20 bases between the two ends. In DNA, the CDR3 is TGTGCCAGCAGCCAAGGAGGGGGATTGACCACCCGGGGCTACACCTTC. Its translation is CASSQGGGLTTRGYTF.

The chain employs TRBV9 and TRBJ2-6, with 8 nucleotides matching TRBD1. This CDR3 region has 17 residues. The V segment lost 7 bases and the J segment 0 bases; nucleotides outside the gene matches: 9. The germline gives CDR1 SGDLS, CDR2 YYNGEE. CDR3 in amino acids: CASSRTGPSSGANVLTF. CDR3 DNA: TGTGCCAGCTCAAGGACAGGGCCCTCCTCTGGGGCCAACGTCCTGACTTTC.

The genes are TRBV5-1 and TRBJ1-3; 9 nucleotides agree with TRBD1. Germline V gene sequence: CDR1 SGHRS, CDR2 YFSETQ. CDR3 length: 14 residues. After removal of 4 bases from V and 4 bases from J, the junction contained 3 bases not matched to a gene. CDR3 amino acids: CASSRTGAGNTIYF. The CDR3, as DNA: TGCGCCAGCAGCAGGACAGGGGCCGGAAACACCATATATTTT.

The chain is built from TRBV27 and TRBJ1-2; 9 bases are shared with TRBD1. CDR3 length equals 15 residues. V dropped 3 bases and J dropped 8; count of bases not matched to a gene: 10. CDR1 is MNHEY and CDR2 is SMNVEV in the germline V gene (reference sequence). This CDR3 reads CASSFSGTGTGGYTF. The CDR3 DNA reads TGTGCCAGCAGTTTCTCCGGGACAGGGACAGGAGGCTACACCTTC.

The rearrangement joins TRBV18 to TRBJ2-7; D gene unclear. Trimming removed 4 bases at V and 3 bases at J, with 7 bases between. CDR3 size: 12 residues. CDR1 and CDR2 (germline): KGHSH, LQKENI. CDR3 loop: CASSRYSYEQYF. The CDR3, as DNA: TGTGCCAGCTCACGCTACAGCTACGAGCAGTACTTC.

V and J are TRBV21-1 and TRBJ1-6. TRBV21-1 is designated a pseudogene. This CDR3 spans 15 amino acids. The CDR3 sequence is CASSKEGEGNSPLHF. The CDR3 coding sequence is TGTGCCAGCAGCAAGGAGGGGGAAGGGAATTCACCCCTCCACTTT.

The rearrangement joins TRBV7-2 to TRBJ1-1; D ambiguous. V was clipped by 3 bases and J by 3 bases, with 5 bases between them. In germline, CDR1 is SGHTA, CDR2 FQGNSA. This CDR3 is built from 12 residues. The DNA for the CDR3 is TGTGCCAGCAGCTTGGTGGACACTGAAGCTTTCTTT. This sequence encodes CASSLVDTEAFF.

This chain uses TRBV2 with TRBJ1-5, with a weak D call TRBD1 (6 bases). Between the trimmed V and J ends, which lost 8 bases and 6 bases, there was a span of 14 bases. The V gene's germline CDR1 is SNHLY and CDR2 FYNNEI. The CDR3 consists of 13 residues. The CDR3 region is CASGGGPGQPQHF. The CDR3 nucleotides read TGTGCCAGCGGGGGGGGGCCGGGTCAGCCCCAGCATTTT.

V gene TRBV10-3 combines with J gene TRBJ2-3, with D unclear. CDR1 is ENHRY, CDR2 SYGVKD, per germline. This CDR3 contains 16 residues. V was shortened by 3 bases and J by 7 bases, with 20 bases between the two germline ends. The CDR3 nucleotides read TGTGCCATCAGTGACCGAACCGACTCCGCGGCCTATACGCAGTATTTT. It specifies CAISDRTDSAAYTQYF.

The chain joins TRBV28 to TRBJ1-2; 10 bases are shared with TRBD1. Looked up from germline, CDR1 is MDHEN and CDR2 is SYDVKM. The V segment lost 6 bases and the J segment 7 bases; nucleotides outside the gene matches: 2. The CDR3 consists of 12 residues. The CDR3 sequence is CASSGTGVGYTF. The CDR3 nucleotides are TGTGCCAGCAGCGGGACAGGGGTTGGCTACACCTTC.

The V and J genes are TRBV5-1 and TRBJ2-1; D is perhaps TRBD1 (5 bases). CDR3 length: 15 amino acids. V was trimmed by 4 bases and J by 3 bases, leaving 14 bases between them. The germline gives CDR1 SGHRS, CDR2 YFSETQ. In nucleotides, the CDR3 is TGCGCCAGCAGCGTAGGTCAGGGTTTCTACAATGAGCAGTTCTTC. Translation gives CASSVGQGFYNEQFF.

V and J are TRBV7-2 and TRBJ1-2; no clear D gene. In germline, CDR1 is SGHTA, CDR2 FQGNSA. Trimming cost V 5 bases and J 8 bases, with 12 bases left between them. This CDR3 is 12 amino acids long. This CDR3 is CASSQILGGYTF. The CDR3 bases are TGTGCCAGCAGCCAAATTCTGGGGGGCTACACCTTC.

The gene calls are TRBV18 and TRBJ1-3, with D perhaps TRBD1 (6 bases). Trimming pared 2 bases from V and 4 bases from J, leaving 18 bases between. In germline, CDR1 is KGHSH, CDR2 LQKENI. The CDR3 loop spans 17 amino acids. Here the CDR3 reads CASSPIGQGPAGNTIYF. In DNA form, the CDR3 reads TGTGCCAGCTCACCAATAGGGCAGGGGCCCGCCGGAAACACCATATATTTT. The complete variable domain, with remaining parts taken from reference TRBV18 and TRBJ1-3, reads NAGVMQNPRHLVRRRGQEARLRCSPMKGHSHVYWYRQLPEEGLKFMVYLQKENIIDESGMPKERFSAEFPKEGPSILRIQQVVRGDSAAYFCASSPIGQGPAGNTIYFGEGSWLTVV.

This rearrangement joins TRBV18 to TRBJ2-7, with D perhaps assigned TRBD1 or TRBD2 (5 bases each). Germline V lookup: CDR1 KGHSH, CDR2 LQKENI. Trimming shortened V by 0 bases and J by 3 bases, and 15 bases separated the two germline ends. CDR3 size: 16 residues. CDR3 protein: CASSPPRGGLNYEQYF. CDR3 nucleotides: TGTGCCAGCTCACCACCGAGGGGCGGGTTGAACTACGAGCAGTACTTC.

The J gene is TRBJ1-6, the V gene TRBV19; possible D gene TRBD1, 5 bases. The CDR3 loop spans 16 amino acids. V was pared by 5 bases and J by 9 bases, with 20 bases between. Germline V gives CDR1 LNHDA, CDR2 SQIVND (reference sequence). The CDR3 loop is CASSPPGSMRGSPLHF. CDR3 coding DNA: TGTGCCAGTAGTCCCCCAGGGAGTATGAGGGGTTCACCCCTCCACTTT.

V gene TRBV27 combines with J gene TRBJ1-2; TRBD1 aligns across 7 bases. Per germline, CDR1 MNHEY and CDR2 SMNVEV (reference sequence). The trim removed 5 bases at V and 8 bases at J, leaving 8 bases unmatched. This CDR3 is built from 13 residues. This CDR3 reads CASSLRQGWGYTF. For the CDR3, the DNA is TGTGCCAGCAGTCTACGACAGGGATGGGGCTACACCTTC.

The chain employs TRBV9 and TRBJ2-5; TRBD2 matches at 16 bases. CDR1 and CDR2 from the germline V gene are SGDLS and YYNGEE. The length of the CDR3 is 18 residues. V was pared by 3 bases and J by 1 base, with 6 bases of the junction left unmatched. The CDR3 DNA sequence: TGTGCCAGCAGCGCCGGGACTAGCGGGGGGGCGTTCCAAGAGACCCAGTACTTC. Amino acids: CASSAGTSGGAFQETQYF.

This chain connects TRBV12-3 or TRBV12-4 to TRBJ2-7; TRBD2 might be the D (6 bases). The CDR3 sequence is 13 residues long. V was cut by 4 bases and J by 2 bases, with 9 bases left in between. CDR3 in amino acids: CASSSGVPYEQYF. In DNA form, the CDR3 reads TGTGCCAGCAGTTCGGGGGTTCCCTACGAGCAGTACTTC.

The chain links TRBV29-1 to TRBJ1-1; 8 bases are a match to TRBD1. V dropped 7 bases and J dropped 5; count of bases not matched to a gene: 6. This CDR3 has 12 amino acids. Germline CDR1 is SQVTM and CDR2 is ANQGSEA. CDR3 DNA: TGCAGCGGTGGACAGGGAGATACTGAAGCTTTCTTT. Translation: CSGGQGDTEAFF.